The 16 T cell receptor beta chains given below trace back to one sample, sequenced in a study of cytomegalovirus exposure and HLA in healthy donors. PCR used 60 Vbeta primers and 13 Jbeta primers. Measured with immunoSEQ multiplex PCR; TCRdb has only the in-frame clones, and not every one. The sample shows 100,000 or so clones, about 70% of them seen only once. The sample consisted of PBMCs. The receptors originated from a man in his fifties or sixties in good health and CMV-seropositive.

This clone has only a few counts. The chain links TRBV19 to TRBJ1-6; D not certain. Deletions cut 7 bases from V and 0 bases from J, with 10 bases between. CDR3 length equals 15 residues. The germline V gene encodes CDR1 LNHDA and CDR2 SQIVND (reference sequence). The CDR3 protein is CASMRVSSYNSPLHF. In DNA form, the CDR3 reads TGTGCCAGTATGAGGGTGAGCTCCTATAATTCACCCCTCCACTTT.

The chain is built from TRBV4-1 and TRBJ2-2, with 8 bases that match TRBD2. Trimming removed 0 bases from V and 6 bases from J; junction bases left unmatched: 9. The CDR3 totals 17 residues. Germline V CDR1 and CDR2: MGHRA, YSYEKL. The CDR3 nucleotides are TGCGCCAGCAGCCAAGACCCCGCCGGGACTAGGGCCGGGGAGCTGTTTTTT. This encodes CASSQDPAGTRAGELFF.

This clone has a handful of counts. J is TRBJ2-4 and V is TRBV2, with TRBD2 identical over 7 bases. Germline trimming cut 2 bases from V and 14 bases from J; bases unmatched to any gene: 12. The CDR3 totals 14 residues. Germline CDR1 is SNHLY and CDR2 is FYNNEI. This CDR3 is CASSENNGGRPKYF. The CDR3 DNA reads TGTGCCAGCAGTGAAAATAATGGCGGGAGACCAAAGTACTTC. Looking up the rest from reference TRBV2 and TRBJ2-4 gives the full variable domain: EPEVTQTPSHQVTQMGQEVILRCVPISNHLYFYWYRQILGQKVEFLVSFYNNEISEKSEIFDDQFSVERPDGSNFTLKIRSTKLEDSAMYFCASSENNGGRPKYFGAGTRLSVL.

The chain combines TRBV11-2 with TRBJ2-7; possible D gene TRBD1, 6 bases. CDR1 is SGHAT and CDR2 is FQNNGV in the germline V gene. The CDR3 is 14 residues long. V lost 1 base to trimming and J lost 3 bases, with 10 bases between them. CDR3 coding DNA: TGTGCCAGCAGCTTAGTCCAGGGGCACTACGAGCAGTACTTC. It is translated as CASSLVQGHYEQYF.

This chain's CDR3 is CASSLAGTGLFF. The CDR3 DNA reads TGCGCCAGCAGCTTGGCCGGAACAGGGCTGTTCTTC. The rearrangement joins TRBV5-1 to TRBJ2-1; D perhaps matches TRBD1 (6 bases). The CDR3 is 12 amino acids. Germline-derived CDR1 and CDR2 are SGHRS and YFSETQ. The V end lost 0 bases, the J end lost 15 bases, and 13 bases lay between the germline ends.

This clone was seen only a few times. This sequence joins TRBV7-2 and TRBJ1-1, with a tentative D call TRBD1 (5 bases). This CDR3 has 13 amino acids. Trimming removed 5 bases at V and 7 bases at J, with 14 bases between. Germline CDR1 reads SGHTA; CDR2 reads FQGNSA. CDR3 sequence (DNA): TGTGCCAGCAGCCCCCAGGGTGGCAGTGAAGCTTTCTTT. Translated: CASSPQGGSEAFF.

The rearrangement uses TRBV9 and TRBJ1-6; tentatively, D is TRBD1 (6 bases). Germline lookup yields CDR1 SGDLS and CDR2 YYNGEE. The CDR3 loop spans 14 amino acids. V was trimmed by 0 bases and J by 9 bases, leaving 10 bases between them. CDR3 nucleotide sequence: TGTGCCAGCAGCGTAGACAGGGAGGGTTCACCCCTCCACTTT. This codes for CASSVDREGSPLHF.

This sequence joins TRBV5-5 and TRBJ1-1, with 7 bases matching TRBD1. CDR3 size: 16 residues. The V gene end was trimmed by 4 bases and the J gene end by 8 bases; junction bases not matched to a gene: 17. Germline V gene sequence: CDR1 SGHKS, CDR2 YYEKEE (reference sequence). The chain's CDR3 is CASSPLAGTVSLEAFF. The DNA for the CDR3 is TGTGCCAGCAGCCCCCTAGCCGGGACAGTGAGCTTAGAAGCTTTCTTT.

This clone was counted between two and nine times. As DNA, the CDR3 is TGTGCCACCAGCACCGTCTCTGGACAGGTTAACGAGCAGTACTTC. This gives the protein CATSTVSGQVNEQYF. The gene calls are TRBV15 and TRBJ2-7; 7 bases match TRBD1. Per germline, CDR1 LNHNV and CDR2 YYDKDF (reference sequence). V lost 4 bases to trimming and J lost 5 bases; unmatched junction nucleotides: 11. CDR3 length: 15 residues.

The rearrangement joins TRBV6-1 to TRBJ1-2, with D possibly being TRBD1 (6 bases). There are 13 residues in the CDR3. Trimming took 7 bases from V and 5 from J, leaving 14 bases between them. The germline CDR1 and CDR2 sequences are MNHNS and SASEGT. The CDR3 DNA is TGTGCCAGCACCCGGACAGTAGAATATGGCTACACCTTC. Its protein product is CASTRTVEYGYTF.

V and J are TRBV5-1 and TRBJ2-1, with TRBD2 matching over 11 bases. The CDR3 has 15 residues. Germline CDR1 SGHRS, CDR2 YFSETQ. V shed 4 bases and J 7 bases; nucleotides not matched to a gene: 7. The CDR3 loop is CASSRLLAGANEQFF. In DNA form, the CDR3 reads TGCGCCAGCAGCCGTTTACTAGCGGGAGCGAATGAGCAGTTCTTC. The variable domain in full, with the rest retrieved from reference TRBV5-1 and TRBJ2-1, is KAGVTQTPRYLIKTRGQQVTLSCSPISGHRSVSWYQQTPGQGLQFLFEYFSETQRNKGNFPGRFSGRQFSNSRSEMNVSTLELGDSALYLCASSRLLAGANEQFFGPGTRLTVL.

This clone was found a few times. V usage is TRBV9 and J usage is TRBJ2-7, with 10 bases fitting TRBD2. Trimming at V came to 7 bases and at J to 1 base, leaving 5 bases not matched to a gene. Germline V lookup: CDR1 SGDLS, CDR2 YYNGEE. The CDR3 is 14 amino acids. The CDR3 is CASSRTSGSYEQYF. The DNA of the CDR3 is TGTGCCAGCTCCCGGACTAGCGGATCCTACGAGCAGTACTTC.

This chain connects TRBV18 to TRBJ1-3, with TRBD1 matching 7 bases. The CDR3 spans 18 residues. With 0 bases clipped from V and 3 bases from J, the junction kept 11 bases outside the gene matches. The germline gives CDR1 KGHSH, CDR2 LQKENI. The CDR3 nucleotides read TGTGCCAGCTCACCACCGGCCGGGAAGGGGGCGCTTGGAAACACCATATATTTT. Translating it yields CASSPPAGKGALGNTIYF.

V usage is TRBV25-1 and J usage is TRBJ1-2; TRBD1 aligns across 7 bases. There are 13 residues in the CDR3. J lost 3 bases, V lost 8 bases, and 6 bases had no gene match. Per germline, CDR1 MGHDK and CDR2 SYGVNS. CDR3 DNA: TGTGCCAGCTGGGACGACAGGGACTATGGCTACACCTTC. Translation: CASWDDRDYGYTF.

This rearrangement joins TRBV9 to TRBJ1-1; tentatively, D is TRBD1 (5 bases). V was shortened by 4 bases and J by 0 bases, with 22 bases between the two germline ends. The germline CDR1 and CDR2 sequences are SGDLS and YYNGEE. The CDR3 covers 18 residues. The CDR3 is CASSPLPVGGWMNTEAFF. Written as DNA, the CDR3 is TGTGCCAGCAGCCCCCTACCGGTGGGGGGTTGGATGAACACTGAAGCTTTCTTT.

The V gene is TRBV10-3, the J gene TRBJ1-2, with D uncertain. Germline CDR1 reads ENHRY; CDR2 reads SYGVKD. The V and J ends lost 4 bases and 2 bases respectively, with 14 bases between them. The CDR3 totals 15 residues. The DNA for the CDR3 is TGTGCCATCAGTGGGGGAAGAGGGAGGAACTATGGCTACACCTTC. Its protein is CAISGGRGRNYGYTF.